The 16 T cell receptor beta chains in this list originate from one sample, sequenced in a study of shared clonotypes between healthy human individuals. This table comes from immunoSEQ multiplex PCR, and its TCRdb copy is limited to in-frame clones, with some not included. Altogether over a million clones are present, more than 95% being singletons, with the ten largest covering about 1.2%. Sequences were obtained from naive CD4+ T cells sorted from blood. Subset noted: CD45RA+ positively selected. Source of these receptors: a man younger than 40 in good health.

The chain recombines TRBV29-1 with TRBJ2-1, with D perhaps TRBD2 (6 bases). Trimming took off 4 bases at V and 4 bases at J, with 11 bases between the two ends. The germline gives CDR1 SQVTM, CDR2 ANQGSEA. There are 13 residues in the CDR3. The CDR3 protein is CSVVGDSYNEQFF. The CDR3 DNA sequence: TGCAGCGTTGTCGGGGACTCATACAATGAGCAGTTCTTC.

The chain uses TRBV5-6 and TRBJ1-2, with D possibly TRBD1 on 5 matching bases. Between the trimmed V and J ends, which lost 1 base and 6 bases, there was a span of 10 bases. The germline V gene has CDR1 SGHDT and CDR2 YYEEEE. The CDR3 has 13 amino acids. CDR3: CASSLKQVDGYTF. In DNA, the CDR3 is TGTGCCAGCAGCTTGAAACAGGTGGATGGCTACACCTTC.

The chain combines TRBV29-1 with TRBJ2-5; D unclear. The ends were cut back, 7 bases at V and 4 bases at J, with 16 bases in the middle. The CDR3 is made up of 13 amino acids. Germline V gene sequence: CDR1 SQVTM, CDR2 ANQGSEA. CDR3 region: CSALPGQGETQYF. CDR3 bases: TGCAGCGCCCTCCCCGGCCAAGGAGAGACCCAGTACTTC.

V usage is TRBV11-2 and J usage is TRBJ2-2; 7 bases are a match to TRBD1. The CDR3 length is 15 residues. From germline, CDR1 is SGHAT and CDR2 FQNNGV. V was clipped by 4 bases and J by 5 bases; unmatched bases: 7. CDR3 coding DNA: TGTGCCAGCAGCTCTAGACAGGGCAGAACCGGGGAGCTGTTTTTT. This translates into CASSSRQGRTGELFF. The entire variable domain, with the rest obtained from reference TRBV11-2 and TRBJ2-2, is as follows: EAGVAQSPRYKIIEKRQSVAFWCNPISGHATLYWYQQILGQGPKLLIQFQNNGVVDDSQLPKDRFSAERLKGVDSTLKIQPAKLEDSAVYLCASSSRQGRTGELFFGEGSRLTVL.

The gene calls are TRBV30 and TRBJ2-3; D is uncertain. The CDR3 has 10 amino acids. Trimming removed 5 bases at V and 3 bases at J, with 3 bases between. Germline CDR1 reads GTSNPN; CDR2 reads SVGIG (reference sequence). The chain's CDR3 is CAWSTDTQYF. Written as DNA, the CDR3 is TGTGCCTGGTCAACAGATACGCAGTATTTT.

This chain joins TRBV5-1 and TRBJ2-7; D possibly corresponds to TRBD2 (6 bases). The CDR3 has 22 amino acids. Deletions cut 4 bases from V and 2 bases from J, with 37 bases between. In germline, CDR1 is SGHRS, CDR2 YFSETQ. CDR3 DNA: TGCGCCAGCAGCACGGGGGTCCCGGGTAGCGGTTCCCTTTTATCAGCAACCTACGAGCAGTACTTC. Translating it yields CASSTGVPGSGSLLSATYEQYF. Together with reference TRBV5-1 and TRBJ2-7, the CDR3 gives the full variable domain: KAGVTQTPRYLIKTRGQQVTLSCSPISGHRSVSWYQQTPGQGLQFLFEYFSETQRNKGNFPGRFSGRQFSNSRSEMNVSTLELGDSALYLCASSTGVPGSGSLLSATYEQYFGPGTRLTVT.

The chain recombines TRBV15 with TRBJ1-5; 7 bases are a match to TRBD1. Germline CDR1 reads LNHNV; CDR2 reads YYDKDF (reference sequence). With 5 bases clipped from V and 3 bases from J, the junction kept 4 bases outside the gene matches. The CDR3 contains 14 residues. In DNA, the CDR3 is TGTGCCACCAGCCCGACAGGGTTCAATCAGCCCCAGCATTTT. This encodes CATSPTGFNQPQHF.

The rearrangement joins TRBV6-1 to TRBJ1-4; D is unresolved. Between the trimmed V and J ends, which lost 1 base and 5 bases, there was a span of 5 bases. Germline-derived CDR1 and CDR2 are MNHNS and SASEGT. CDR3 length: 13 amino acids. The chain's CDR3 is CASSEGINEKLFF. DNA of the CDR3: TGTGCCAGCAGTGAAGGTATAAATGAAAAACTGTTTTTT.

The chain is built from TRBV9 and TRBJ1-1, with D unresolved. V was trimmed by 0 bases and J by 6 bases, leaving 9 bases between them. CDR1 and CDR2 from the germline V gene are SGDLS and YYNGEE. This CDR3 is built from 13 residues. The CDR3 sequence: CASSVAGGPEAFF. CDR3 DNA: TGTGCCAGCAGCGTAGCAGGAGGGCCTGAAGCTTTCTTT.

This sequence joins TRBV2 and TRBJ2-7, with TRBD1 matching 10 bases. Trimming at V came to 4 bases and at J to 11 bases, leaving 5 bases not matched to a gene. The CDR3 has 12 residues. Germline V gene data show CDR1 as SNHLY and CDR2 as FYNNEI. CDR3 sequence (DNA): TGTGCCAGCAGTGGACAGGGGGCGGAAAAGTACTTC. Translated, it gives CASSGQGAEKYF.

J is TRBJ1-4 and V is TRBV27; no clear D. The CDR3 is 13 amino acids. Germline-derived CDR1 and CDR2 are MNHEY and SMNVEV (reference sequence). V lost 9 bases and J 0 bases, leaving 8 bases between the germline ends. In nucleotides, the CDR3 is TGTGCCAGTCGGCCCGCAACTAATGAAAAACTGTTTTTT. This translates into CASRPATNEKLFF.

The CDR3 DNA reads as TGTGCCAGCAGCTTGGGGCGAAAACTGTTTTTT. Encoded protein: CASSLGRKLFF. The rearrangement links TRBV28 to TRBJ1-4; a weak D match, TRBD1 (5 bases). Germline lookup yields CDR1 MDHEN and CDR2 SYDVKM. The length of the CDR3 is 11 residues. The V gene lost 6 bases and the J gene lost 10 bases, with 9 bases spanning the gap.

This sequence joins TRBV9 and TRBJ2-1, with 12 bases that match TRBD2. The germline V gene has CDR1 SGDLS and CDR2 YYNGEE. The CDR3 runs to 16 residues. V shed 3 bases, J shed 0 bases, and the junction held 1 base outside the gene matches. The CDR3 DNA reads TGTGCCAGCAGCGCGACTAGCGGGAGCTCCTACAATGAGCAGTTCTTC. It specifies CASSATSGSSYNEQFF. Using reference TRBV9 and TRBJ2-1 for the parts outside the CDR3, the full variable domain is DSGVTQTPKHLITATGQRVTLRCSPRSGDLSVYWYQQSLDQGLQFLIQYYNGEERAKGNILERFSAQQFPDLHSELNLSSLELGDSALYFCASSATSGSSYNEQFFGPGTRLTVL.

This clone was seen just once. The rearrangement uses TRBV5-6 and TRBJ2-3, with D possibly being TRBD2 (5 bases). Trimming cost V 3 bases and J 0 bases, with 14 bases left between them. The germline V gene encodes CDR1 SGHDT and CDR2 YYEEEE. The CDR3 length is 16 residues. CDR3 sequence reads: CASSSTRLLSTDTQYF. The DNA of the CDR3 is TGTGCCAGCAGCTCGACCCGACTACTAAGCACAGATACGCAGTATTTT.

CDR3 nucleotides: TGTGCCAGCAGTCCCGGTGTCGAGAACTACGAGCAGTACTTC. Its protein product is CASSPGVENYEQYF. The chain joins TRBV28 to TRBJ2-7; D remains unclear. CDR3 size: 14 residues. Germline assignment: CDR1 MDHEN and CDR2 SYDVKM. Deletions cut 5 bases from V and 3 bases from J, with 14 bases between.

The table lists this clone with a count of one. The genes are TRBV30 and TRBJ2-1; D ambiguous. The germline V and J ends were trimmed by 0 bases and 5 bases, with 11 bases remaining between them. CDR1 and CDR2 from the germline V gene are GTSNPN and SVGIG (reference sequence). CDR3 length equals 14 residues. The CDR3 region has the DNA TGTGCCTGGAGTGTATTATTGGCGAACAATGAGCAGTTCTTC. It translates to CAWSVLLANNEQFF.